These 7 T cell receptor beta chains came from one sample sequenced in a study of cytomegalovirus exposure and HLA in healthy donors. Both 60 Vbeta primers and 13 Jbeta primers went into the PCR. Profiling relied on immunoSEQ multiplex PCR, and the TCRdb table lists in-frame clones only, not all of them. This table has over 150,000 clones, approximately 75% appearing once. Sequencing was done on a sample of PBMCs. These receptors originate from a man between 18 and 35 years old in good health and CMV-seronegative.

This clone was observed a single time. J is TRBJ2-5 and V is TRBV2; D is uncertain. V was clipped by 8 bases and J by 4 bases, with 11 bases between them. Germline V gene sequence: CDR1 SNHLY, CDR2 FYNNEI. CDR3 size: 12 residues. CDR3 in amino acids: CASEERGETQYF. The CDR3, as DNA: TGTGCCAGCGAGGAGAGAGGAGAGACCCAGTACTTC.

V and J are TRBV5-1 and TRBJ2-3, with D maybe TRBD2 (6 bases). Trimming removed 0 bases from V and 0 bases from J, with 11 bases in between. Looked up from germline, CDR1 is SGHRS and CDR2 is YFSETQ. The CDR3 sequence is 16 residues long. CDR3: CASSLGWGRSTDTQYF. CDR3 in DNA: TGCGCCAGCAGCTTGGGATGGGGGAGGAGCACAGATACGCAGTATTTT.

This chain connects TRBV6-5 to TRBJ1-3, with D tentatively TRBD1 (6 bases). Germline V gene sequence: CDR1 MNHEY, CDR2 SVGAGI. V was trimmed by 2 bases and J by 4 bases, leaving 12 bases between them. The CDR3 contains 15 residues. The CDR3 bases are TGTGCCAGCAGTTACGGACGGCAGGGGGGAAACACCATATATTTT. Its translation is CASSYGRQGGNTIYF.

The chain links TRBV21-1 to TRBJ2-2; TRBD1, as called in the table, went unchecked against the DNA. TRBV21-1 is a pseudogene locus. CDR3 length equals 13 residues. The CDR3 coding sequence is TGTGCCAGCAGCAGACAGGGGTTCGGGGAGCTGTTTTTT. It yields the protein CASSRQGFGELFF.

J is TRBJ2-7 and V is TRBV7-9; a weak D match, TRBD1 (5 bases). Germline loops: CDR1 SEHNR, CDR2 FQNEAQ (reference sequence). This CDR3 region has 12 residues. With 2 bases removed from V and 7 bases from J, the gap between germline ends came to 9 bases. The DNA for the CDR3 is TGTGCCAGCAGCTTACTGACAGTAGAGCAGTACTTC. Protein product: CASSLLTVEQYF.

The rearrangement joins TRBV2 to TRBJ1-5, with 11 bases matching TRBD1. The ends lost 6 bases at V and 4 bases at J; junction bases unmatched: 2. Looked up from germline, CDR1 is SNHLY and CDR2 is FYNNEI. This CDR3 has 14 residues. The CDR3 DNA is TGTGCCAGCAGGGGACAGGGGGATAATCAGCCCCAGCATTTT. Its translation is CASRGQGDNQPQHF.

V is TRBV5-1 and J is TRBJ2-5; 10 bases are shared with TRBD1. The CDR3 runs 19 residues. Germline trimming cut 0 bases from V and 4 bases from J; bases unmatched to any gene: 15. Germline loops: CDR1 SGHRS, CDR2 YFSETQ. The DNA of the CDR3 is TGCGCCAGCAGCTTGGAACATGGCGGGACAGGGGTGGTCGGAGAGACCCAGTACTTC. This encodes CASSLEHGGTGVVGETQYF.